The source of this T cell receptor (beta chain) is a study of cytomegalovirus exposure and HLA in healthy donors. Regarding the study as a whole: In a later analysis, at a false discovery rate of 0.05, 15,000 to 20,000 TCR beta sequences were associated with HLA alleles.

The PCR employed 60 Vbeta primers together with 13 Jbeta primers. Sequencing was performed with immunoSEQ multiplex PCR; in TCRdb, only in-frame clones are kept and a portion is missing. Among under 65,000 clones listed, approximately 82% were seen once. The CDR3 length is 12 residues. V lost 4 bases to trimming and J lost 5 bases, with 9 bases between them. The germline CDR1 and CDR2 sequences are MNHNS and SASEGT. On this clone itself: Its target is not known.

Sequencing was performed on PBMCs. This chain connects TRBV6-1 to TRBJ2-7, with D hard to call. The origin of this receptor is a man aged 50-59 years in good health and CMV-seronegative. The CDR3 DNA reads TGTGCCAGCAGTGTCATCCGGGACGAGCAGTACTTC. It translates to CASSVIRDEQYF.